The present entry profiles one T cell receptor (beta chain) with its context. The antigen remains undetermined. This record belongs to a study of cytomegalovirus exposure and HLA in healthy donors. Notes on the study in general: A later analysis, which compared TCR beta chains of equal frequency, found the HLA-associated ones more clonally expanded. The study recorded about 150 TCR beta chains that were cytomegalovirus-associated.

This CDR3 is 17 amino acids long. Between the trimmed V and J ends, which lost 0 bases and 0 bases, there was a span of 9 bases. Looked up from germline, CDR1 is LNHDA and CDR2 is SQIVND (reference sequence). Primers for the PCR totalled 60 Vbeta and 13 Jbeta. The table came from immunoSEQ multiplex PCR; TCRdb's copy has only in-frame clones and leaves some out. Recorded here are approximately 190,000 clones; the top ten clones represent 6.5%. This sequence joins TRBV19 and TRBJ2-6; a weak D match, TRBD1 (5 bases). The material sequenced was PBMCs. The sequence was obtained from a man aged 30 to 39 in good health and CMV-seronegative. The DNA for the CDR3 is TGTGCCAGTAGTATAGATGCAGACAGCTCTGGGGCCAACGTCCTGACTTTC. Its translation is CASSIDADSSGANVLTF.